This T cell receptor beta chain came from a study of human T cells and chemical hapten exposure. For the study at large: An area of 2 cm by 2 to 2.5 cm on upper inner arm skin received 2% DPC for sensitization.

TCRdb re-derived calls from the RACE reads in MiXCR, one entry per CDR3 protein. The top ten hold roughly 2.4% of the sample, which has about 360,000 distinct CDR3 sequences, roughly 4.8% seen once. The germline V gene has CDR1 SQVTM and CDR2 ANQGSEA. The CDR3 totals 10 residues. V lost 7 bases and J lost 6, with 8 bases in between. The sample's time point: patch test 1, 2 weeks after DPC sensitization. Treatment of the sample: therapeutic diphenylcyclopropenone sensitization with weekly scalp DPC. The chain carries TRBV29-1 and TRBJ2-3; D uncertain. The sample in question was whole blood, obtained in connection with sensitization to the hapten diphenylcyclopropenone (DPC). This sequence originates from a woman aged 45-65 years with alopecia areata. Some clones in this sample may be carry-over from other donors' samples. The CDR3 protein is CSAALDTQYF. The CDR3 DNA reads as TGCAGCGCAGCTTTGGATACGCAGTATTTT.